Listed below are T cell receptor beta chains from one sample, sequenced in a study of blood T cell repertoires in COVID-19. Measured with immunoSEQ multiplex PCR; TCRdb has only the in-frame clones, and not every one. The data show approximately 220,000 clones, with roughly 80% seen just once and under 11% held by the top ten. Sequencing was performed on peripheral blood. The receptors here all came from a woman older than 75 with acute or convalescent COVID-19. The CDR3 runs from the conserved cysteine through the conserved F or W. D genes are given only for firm matches. Rows may omit the clone size; those that give it use once, few, many or a size class.

d_call,clone_size,j_call,v_call,cdr3_nt,cdr3_aa
TRBD2,.,TRBJ2-7,TRBV4-3,TGCGCCAGCAGCCAAGATGACGGGGGGATTTACTTGGGTGAGCAGTACTTC,CASSQDDGGIYLGEQYF
.,few,TRBJ1-2,TRBV4-3,TGCGCCAGCAGCCAAGCGGCAGGAAAAAACTATGGCTACACCTTC,CASSQAAGKNYGYTF
TRBD1,.,TRBJ2-7,TRBV3-1/TRBV3-2,TGTGCCAGCAGCCTCCCAGAAGGGACAGGTCGACCCTACGAGCAGTACTTC,CASSLPEGTGRPYEQYF
.,once,TRBJ1-2,TRBV7-8,TGTGCCAGCAGCTTAGGCGGCCTCTTTAATAACTATGGCTACACCTTC,CASSLGGLFNNYGYTF
TRBD1,.,TRBJ1-2,TRBV7-3,TGTGCCAGCAGCTTGACCGGGACAGGGCCTCACACCTTC,CASSLTGTGPHTF
TRBD1,.,TRBJ1-3,TRBV4-1,TGCGCCAGCAGCCAAACCGGGACAGGGGATCGCTCTGGAAACACCATATATTTT,CASSQTGTGDRSGNTIYF
.,.,TRBJ2-2,TRBV14,TGTGCCAGCAGCCCGACTAGAGTGGCCGGGGAGCTGTTTTTT,CASSPTRVAGELFF
TRBD1,.,TRBJ2-7,TRBV7-9,TGTGCCAGCAGCTTGGTTTTGGGACAGGGGAACGAGCAGTACTTC,CASSLVLGQGNEQYF
.,.,TRBJ1-6,TRBV28,TGTGCCAGCAGTTCAAATTCACCCCTCCACTTT,CASSSNSPLHF
.,.,TRBJ2-2,TRBV3-1/TRBV3-2,TGTGCCAGCAGCCAATGGCATGCGAACACCGGGGAGCTGTTTTTT,CASSQWHANTGELFF
.,few,TRBJ1-1,TRBV7-2,TGTGCCAGCAGCTTATTAGGGGGTAACACTGAAGCTTTCTTT,CASSLLGGNTEAFF
.,.,TRBJ1-2,TRBV18,TGTGCCAGCTCACCACAGTACGAGGGTTTCTATGGCTACACCTTC,CASSPQYEGFYGYTF
.,.,TRBJ2-5,TRBV9,TGTGCCAGCAGCGTAGGTCCCGAGCAAGAGACCCAGTACTTC,CASSVGPEQETQYF
TRBD1,.,TRBJ2-2,TRBV28,TGTGCCAGCAGCTGGGACAGGGCGGGGCCCGGGCCGAACACCGGGGAGCTGTTTTTT,CASSWDRAGPGPNTGELFF
TRBD1,.,TRBJ1-2,TRBV7-2,TGTGCCAGCACCTGGGACAGATATAACTATGGCTACACCTTC,CASTWDRYNYGYTF